This T cell receptor beta chain stems from a study of T-cell reconstitution after alpha-beta-depleted transplantation in children. As concerns this clonotype: The antigen is unknown.

Overall study results and limits: Several hundred expanded graft clones reportedly supplied alpha-beta T cells about two months after transplant. After transplant, high TCRbeta diversity at day 60 in some patients arose from surviving recipient T cells and thymic progenitors. Newly made T cells mostly supplied T-cell counts and diversity one year after transplant.

Preparation of the TCRbeta library involved a method that used unique molecular identifiers. TCRdb re-called the PCR reads with MiXCR, one entry per CDR3 protein. The sample contains almost 600,000 distinct CDR3 sequences, roughly 27% of which appear only once. Germline loops: CDR1 LGHNA, CDR2 YNFKEQ. The V and J ends lost 4 bases and 5 bases respectively, with 11 bases between them. The CDR3 consists of 13 residues. The clonotype was recovered from a boy under three years old with Wiskott-Aldrich syndrome, due to receive a stem cell transplant. The chain uses TRBV4-2 and TRBJ1-1; unclear D gene. Source: PBMCs, taken before TCRalphabeta/CD19-depleted stem cell transplant. The CDR3, as DNA: TGTGCCAGCAGCCCACCCGGGCGTACTGAAGCTTTCTTT. Its translation is CASSPPGRTEAFF.